This is a list of T cell receptor beta chains from one sample in a study of T cells in localized non-small cell lung cancer. Using immunoSEQ multiplex PCR, the repertoire was profiled, and TCRdb retains in-frame clones only, with some absent. The repertoire holds about 5,000 clones, about 85% seen once, with over 8.5% in the top ten. The sequencing used PBMCs, collected before any cancer treatment. The source is a woman aged 40 to 75 with stage II lung adenocarcinoma. CDR3s include the opening cysteine and the closing phenylalanine or tryptophan. The order of the fields is D gene, V gene, clone size, J gene, CDR3 DNA, CDR3 protein. D genes are given only for firm matches. Expanded clones get a size class; other rows say once, few or many, or leave the size out.

D gene: .; V gene: TRBV4-3; clone size: once; J gene: TRBJ2-1; CDR3 DNA: TGCGCCAGCAGCCCCTTCCCTTCGTCCAGCTCCTACAATGAGCAGTTCTTC; CDR3 protein: CASSPFPSSSSYNEQFF
D gene: .; V gene: TRBV19; clone size: .; J gene: TRBJ1-1; CDR3 DNA: TGTGCCAGTAGCACAATTAGCCTTAGCCCGTTAAACACTGAAGCTTTCTTT; CDR3 protein: CASSTISLSPLNTEAFF
D gene: .; V gene: TRBV9; clone size: .; J gene: TRBJ2-2; CDR3 DNA: TGTGCCAGCAGCGTAGCGCGTCAGGGGTACACCGGGGAGCTGTTTTTT; CDR3 protein: CASSVARQGYTGELFF
D gene: .; V gene: TRBV9; clone size: .; J gene: TRBJ1-2; CDR3 DNA: TGTGCCACCACCGCGGGGGGGTATGGCTACACCTTC; CDR3 protein: CATTAGGYGYTF
D gene: .; V gene: TRBV18; clone size: .; J gene: TRBJ2-1; CDR3 DNA: TGTGCCAGCTCACCACCTTTGGTATCACTTTACAATGAGCAGTTCTTC; CDR3 protein: CASSPPLVSLYNEQFF
D gene: .; V gene: TRBV10-3; clone size: .; J gene: TRBJ2-1; CDR3 DNA: TGTGCCATCAGGGGACATGAGCAGTTCTTC; CDR3 protein: CAIRGHEQFF
D gene: TRBD2; V gene: TRBV7-2; clone size: .; J gene: TRBJ2-7; CDR3 DNA: TGTGCCAGCAGCTGGGGACTAGCCTCCTACGAGCAGTACTTC; CDR3 protein: CASSWGLASYEQYF
D gene: .; V gene: TRBV7-9; clone size: few; J gene: TRBJ2-1; CDR3 DNA: TGTGCCAGCAGCTTTCCCCAGGACTACAATGAGCAGTTCTTC; CDR3 protein: CASSFPQDYNEQFF
D gene: TRBD1; V gene: TRBV6-4; clone size: few; J gene: TRBJ2-6; CDR3 DNA: TGTGCCAGCAGTGGGACAGGGGGCTCTGGGGCCAACGTCCTGACTTTC; CDR3 protein: CASSGTGGSGANVLTF
D gene: TRBD1; V gene: TRBV5-1; clone size: .; J gene: TRBJ1-1; CDR3 DNA: TGCGCCAGCAGCGCGGACAGGGTCGGAAAGACTGAAGCTTTCTTT; CDR3 protein: CASSADRVGKTEAFF
D gene: TRBD1; V gene: TRBV6-9; clone size: .; J gene: TRBJ1-4; CDR3 DNA: TGTGCCAGCCGGGACAGCGGTAATGAAAAACTGTTTTTT; CDR3 protein: CASRDSGNEKLFF
D gene: TRBD1; V gene: TRBV7-6; clone size: .; J gene: TRBJ1-2; CDR3 DNA: TGTGCCAGCAGCTTAGGGACAGAGGGGGCGATCTATGGCTACACCTTC; CDR3 protein: CASSLGTEGAIYGYTF
D gene: .; V gene: TRBV7-2; clone size: .; J gene: TRBJ1-2; CDR3 DNA: TGTGCCAGCAGTCCGACCTCCTCGGTGAGTGGCTACACCTTC; CDR3 protein: CASSPTSSVSGYTF
D gene: .; V gene: TRBV2; clone size: .; J gene: TRBJ1-2; CDR3 DNA: TGTGCCAGCAGTGGGGATTACGATGGCTACACCTTC; CDR3 protein: CASSGDYDGYTF
D gene: TRBD1; V gene: TRBV30; clone size: .; J gene: TRBJ1-1; CDR3 DNA: TGTGCCTGGTCCGTCCGGGGGGACAGGGATGAAGCTTTCTTT; CDR3 protein: CAWSVRGDRDEAFF
D gene: .; V gene: TRBV5-1; clone size: .; J gene: TRBJ1-1; CDR3 DNA: TGCGCCAGCAGCTTGGCCGGGGGGCTGAACACTGAAGCTTTCTTT; CDR3 protein: CASSLAGGLNTEAFF
D gene: .; V gene: TRBV6-5; clone size: .; J gene: TRBJ1-5; CDR3 DNA: TGTGCCAGCAGTTACGGTAGCGGAGTTAGTCAGCCCCAGCATTTT; CDR3 protein: CASSYGSGVSQPQHF
D gene: TRBD1; V gene: TRBV7-8; clone size: .; J gene: TRBJ1-1; CDR3 DNA: TGTGCCAGCAGCCTTGGGGGACAGGGCGGGAGTGAAGCTTTCTTT; CDR3 protein: CASSLGGQGGSEAFF
D gene: .; V gene: TRBV10-3; clone size: .; J gene: TRBJ2-1; CDR3 DNA: TGTGCCATCAGTGTGAGGGACTCCACCCTCCCATACAATGAGCAGTTCTTC; CDR3 protein: CAISVRDSTLPYNEQFF
D gene: .; V gene: TRBV11-3; clone size: .; J gene: TRBJ2-7; CDR3 DNA: TGTGCCAGCAGCTTTCGGAGTTCCTACGAGCAGTACTTC; CDR3 protein: CASSFRSSYEQYF
D gene: .; V gene: TRBV28; clone size: .; J gene: TRBJ1-5; CDR3 DNA: TGTGCCAGCAGAACGGGGCCCAATCAGCCCCAGCATTTT; CDR3 protein: CASRTGPNQPQHF
D gene: TRBD2; V gene: TRBV7-6; clone size: .; J gene: TRBJ2-7; CDR3 DNA: TGTGCCAGCAGCTTAAACTCCGGGACTAGCGGGGAGCCCTCCTACGAGCAGTACTTC; CDR3 protein: CASSLNSGTSGEPSYEQYF
D gene: .; V gene: TRBV4-3; clone size: .; J gene: TRBJ1-3; CDR3 DNA: TGCGCCAGCAGCCAAGAGGTTCCCTCTGGAAACACCATATATTTT; CDR3 protein: CASSQEVPSGNTIYF
D gene: TRBD1; V gene: TRBV7-9; clone size: .; J gene: TRBJ1-5; CDR3 DNA: TGTGCCAGCAGCTTGGGGACAGGGGTGGGCAATCAGCCCCAGCATTTT; CDR3 protein: CASSLGTGVGNQPQHF
D gene: .; V gene: TRBV7-3; clone size: .; J gene: TRBJ1-3; CDR3 DNA: TGTGCCAGCAGCTTGTCCCAGGAGGCCACCATATATTTT; CDR3 protein: CASSLSQEATIYF
D gene: TRBD1; V gene: TRBV7-9; clone size: .; J gene: TRBJ1-4; CDR3 DNA: TGTGCCAGCAGCTCCCGGGACAGGGGGCATGAAAAACTGTTTTTT; CDR3 protein: CASSSRDRGHEKLFF
D gene: .; V gene: TRBV29-1; clone size: .; J gene: TRBJ2-5; CDR3 DNA: TGCAGCGTTGCTGGACCGGCGGGTACAGAGACCCAGTACTTC; CDR3 protein: CSVAGPAGTETQYF
D gene: TRBD2; V gene: TRBV29-1; clone size: .; J gene: TRBJ2-1; CDR3 DNA: TGCAGCGTTGGGGCCGGGACTAGCGGGTCCGGGAGTGAGCAGTTCTTC; CDR3 protein: CSVGAGTSGSGSEQFF
D gene: TRBD1; V gene: TRBV28; clone size: .; J gene: TRBJ1-5; CDR3 DNA: TGTGCCAGCAGCCAGGACAGGGTGGCTCAGCCCCAGCATTTT; CDR3 protein: CASSQDRVAQPQHF
D gene: .; V gene: TRBV29-1; clone size: few; J gene: TRBJ2-2; CDR3 DNA: TGCAGCGTCTACAGTGACGGGGAGCTGTTTTTT; CDR3 protein: CSVYSDGELFF
D gene: TRBD2; V gene: TRBV7-2; clone size: once; J gene: TRBJ2-7; CDR3 DNA: TGTGCCAGCAGCTTATCGGGAGGGGGCGAGCAGTACTTC; CDR3 protein: CASSLSGGGEQYF
D gene: .; V gene: TRBV7-2; clone size: .; J gene: TRBJ1-3; CDR3 DNA: TGTGCCAGCAGCTTAGGCCAGGCAGACTCTGGAAACACCATATATTTT; CDR3 protein: CASSLGQADSGNTIYF
D gene: .; V gene: TRBV7-8; clone size: .; J gene: TRBJ1-2; CDR3 DNA: TGTGCCAGCAGCCCTGGGGGCTATGGCTACACCTTC; CDR3 protein: CASSPGGYGYTF
D gene: .; V gene: TRBV2; clone size: .; J gene: TRBJ1-5; CDR3 DNA: TGTGCCAGCAGACTCCGAGGAGGTTATCAGCCCCAGCATTTT; CDR3 protein: CASRLRGGYQPQHF
D gene: .; V gene: TRBV18; clone size: .; J gene: TRBJ1-2; CDR3 DNA: TGTGCCAGCTTCCTCGAACAGAACTATGGCTACACCTTC; CDR3 protein: CASFLEQNYGYTF
D gene: .; V gene: TRBV28; clone size: few; J gene: TRBJ2-1; CDR3 DNA: TGTGCCAGCACTTCGGGCGGAGAATCAACCTCCTACAATGAGCAGTTCTTC; CDR3 protein: CASTSGGESTSYNEQFF
D gene: .; V gene: TRBV13; clone size: few; J gene: TRBJ1-1; CDR3 DNA: TGTGCCAGCAGCGGATACAACAGGGAGGAGCACACTGAAGCTTTCTTT; CDR3 protein: CASSGYNREEHTEAFF
D gene: .; V gene: TRBV15; clone size: .; J gene: TRBJ1-4; CDR3 DNA: TGTGCCACCAGCAGAGGAGGGTTAGCAACTAATGAAAAACTGTTTTTT; CDR3 protein: CATSRGGLATNEKLFF
D gene: .; V gene: TRBV6-5; clone size: .; J gene: TRBJ1-5; CDR3 DNA: TGTGCCAGCGGGGGGGGGATTAGCAATCAGCCCCAGCATTTT; CDR3 protein: CASGGGISNQPQHF
D gene: .; V gene: TRBV28; clone size: .; J gene: TRBJ1-4; CDR3 DNA: TGTGCCAGCAGAACATGGAGCACAACTAATGAAAAACTGTTTTTT; CDR3 protein: CASRTWSTTNEKLFF
D gene: .; V gene: TRBV19; clone size: .; J gene: TRBJ1-2; CDR3 DNA: TGTGCCAGTAGTATAGGAACATCGTGGGGGCAGGGCTACACCTTC; CDR3 protein: CASSIGTSWGQGYTF
D gene: TRBD1; V gene: TRBV4-1; clone size: .; J gene: TRBJ1-2; CDR3 DNA: TGCGCCAGCAGCCAAAAAACCCGACGGGACAGCCTTAACTATGGCTACACCTTC; CDR3 protein: CASSQKTRRDSLNYGYTF
D gene: .; V gene: TRBV5-1; clone size: .; J gene: TRBJ2-5; CDR3 DNA: TGCGCCAGCAGCTTGGACGGGGCCGGGCGCGAGACCCAGTACTTC; CDR3 protein: CASSLDGAGRETQYF
D gene: .; V gene: TRBV30; clone size: .; J gene: TRBJ1-2; CDR3 DNA: TGTGCCTGGACTCTGGGCGCAGGGTCCTATGGCTACACCTTC; CDR3 protein: CAWTLGAGSYGYTF
D gene: .; V gene: TRBV6-5; clone size: .; J gene: TRBJ2-7; CDR3 DNA: TGTGCCAGCAGTTCCGGGGCGTACGAGCAGTACTTC; CDR3 protein: CASSSGAYEQYF
D gene: .; V gene: TRBV11-3; clone size: few; J gene: TRBJ2-3; CDR3 DNA: TGTGCCAGCAGCTTATCAGGCCGCCACACAGATACGCAGTATTTT; CDR3 protein: CASSLSGRHTDTQYF
D gene: TRBD1; V gene: TRBV9; clone size: .; J gene: TRBJ2-5; CDR3 DNA: TGTGCCAGCAGCGTACAGGGGGCCAGCGAGACCCAGTACTTC; CDR3 protein: CASSVQGASETQYF
D gene: .; V gene: TRBV9; clone size: .; J gene: TRBJ2-1; CDR3 DNA: TGTGCCAGCAGCGTAGCCGGCGGGTACTATGAGCAGTTCTTC; CDR3 protein: CASSVAGGYYEQFF
D gene: .; V gene: TRBV2; clone size: .; J gene: TRBJ1-1; CDR3 DNA: TGTGCCAGCAGTGGCGAACTCACTGAAGCTTTCTTT; CDR3 protein: CASSGELTEAFF
D gene: .; V gene: TRBV10-3; clone size: .; J gene: TRBJ1-1; CDR3 DNA: TGTGCCATCCAAGAACAGCAGAACACTGAAGCTTTCTTT; CDR3 protein: CAIQEQQNTEAFF
D gene: TRBD1; V gene: TRBV4-2; clone size: .; J gene: TRBJ2-7; CDR3 DNA: TGTGCCAGCAGCCAAGGGTTAGTAGGGACAGGCCGTTACGAGCAGTACTTC; CDR3 protein: CASSQGLVGTGRYEQYF
D gene: TRBD1; V gene: TRBV5-1; clone size: .; J gene: TRBJ1-2; CDR3 DNA: TGCGCCAGCAGCCCGGGACAGAGCTATGGCTACACCTTC; CDR3 protein: CASSPGQSYGYTF
D gene: .; V gene: TRBV4-1; clone size: few; J gene: TRBJ2-3; CDR3 DNA: TGCGCCAGCAGCCCCATGGGGGGTAGCACAGATACGCAGTATTTT; CDR3 protein: CASSPMGGSTDTQYF
D gene: TRBD1; V gene: TRBV2; clone size: .; J gene: TRBJ1-6; CDR3 DNA: TGTGCCAGCAGTTCCGGGACAGGGTCTTCACCCCTCCACTTT; CDR3 protein: CASSSGTGSSPLHF
D gene: TRBD1; V gene: TRBV19; clone size: .; J gene: TRBJ1-1; CDR3 DNA: TGTGCCAGTTCGGGACAGATCAACACTGAAGCTTTCTTT; CDR3 protein: CASSGQINTEAFF
D gene: .; V gene: TRBV29-1; clone size: once; J gene: TRBJ1-2; CDR3 DNA: TGCAGCGTTGAGGGGTTGCAGGTGGGCTATGGCTACACCTTC; CDR3 protein: CSVEGLQVGYGYTF
D gene: TRBD2; V gene: TRBV5-1; clone size: .; J gene: TRBJ2-3; CDR3 DNA: TGCGCCAGCAGCGAAGGACTAGTGGGGATGGGCACAGATACGCAGTATTTT; CDR3 protein: CASSEGLVGMGTDTQYF
D gene: .; V gene: TRBV9; clone size: .; J gene: TRBJ2-3; CDR3 DNA: TGTGCCAGCAGCGTCCAGGACACAGCCACAGATACGCAGTATTTT; CDR3 protein: CASSVQDTATDTQYF